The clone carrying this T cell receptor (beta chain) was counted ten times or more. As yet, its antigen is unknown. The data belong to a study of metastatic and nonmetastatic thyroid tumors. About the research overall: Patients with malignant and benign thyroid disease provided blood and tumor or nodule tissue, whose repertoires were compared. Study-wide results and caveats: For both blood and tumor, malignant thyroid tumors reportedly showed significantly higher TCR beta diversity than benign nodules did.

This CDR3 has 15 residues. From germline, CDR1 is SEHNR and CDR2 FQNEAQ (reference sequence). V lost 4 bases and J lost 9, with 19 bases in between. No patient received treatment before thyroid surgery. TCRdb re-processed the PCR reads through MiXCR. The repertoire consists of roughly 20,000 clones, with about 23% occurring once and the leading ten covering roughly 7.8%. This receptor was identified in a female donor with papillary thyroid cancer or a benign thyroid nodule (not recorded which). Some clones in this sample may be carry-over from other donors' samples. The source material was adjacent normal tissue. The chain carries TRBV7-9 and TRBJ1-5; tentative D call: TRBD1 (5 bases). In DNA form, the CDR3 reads TGTGCCAGCAGCTCAACAGAGATGGGCCAGGGGCCCCAGCATTTT. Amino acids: CASSSTEMGQGPQHF.